Presented here are 12 T cell receptor beta chains from one specimen sequenced in a study of cytomegalovirus exposure and HLA in healthy donors. 13 Jbeta primers and 60 Vbeta primers were used for the PCR. TCRdb's copy holds only in-frame clones and misses some; the assay was immunoSEQ multiplex PCR. This table holds about 150,000 clones, around 77% found once. Sequences were obtained from PBMCs. Every receptor here comes from a woman between 45 and 60 years old in good health and CMV-seropositive.

The chain is built from TRBV7-2 and TRBJ2-3; no definite D call. With 3 bases removed from V and 0 bases from J, the gap between germline ends came to 7 bases. The CDR3 is made up of 14 amino acids. Germline V gives CDR1 SGHTA, CDR2 FQGNSA. The CDR3 sequence: CASSFPGSTDTQYF. In DNA, the CDR3 is TGTGCCAGCAGCTTCCCCGGGAGCACAGATACGCAGTATTTT.

The rearrangement uses TRBV7-2 and TRBJ2-3; 12 nucleotides agree with TRBD2. With 3 bases clipped from V and 3 bases from J, the junction kept 4 bases outside the gene matches. Germline V gives CDR1 SGHTA, CDR2 FQGNSA. This CDR3 region has 16 residues. CDR3 sequence reads: CASSFTSGRITDTQYF. DNA of the CDR3: TGTGCCAGCAGCTTCACTAGCGGGAGGATTACAGATACGCAGTATTTT.

The V gene is TRBV6-5, the J gene TRBJ2-1; D not certain. There are 13 residues in the CDR3. Germline V gene data show CDR1 as MNHEY and CDR2 as SVGAGI. Trimming took off 6 bases at V and 1 base at J, with 7 bases between the two ends. CDR3 sequence: CASRQQSYNEQFF. The CDR3 region has the DNA TGTGCCAGCAGGCAACAGTCCTACAATGAGCAGTTCTTC.

The rearrangement uses TRBV7-6 and TRBJ1-4; the D is unclear. Germline CDR1 is SGHVS and CDR2 is FNYEAQ. The length of the CDR3 is 18 residues. V lost 0 bases, J lost 6 bases, and 20 bases lay in between. Here the CDR3 reads CASSLAFGFLSKYEKLFF. CDR3 nucleotide sequence: TGTGCCAGCAGCTTAGCCTTCGGGTTCTTGTCCAAGTATGAAAAACTGTTTTTT.

In this sample, this clone turned up a few times. Other DNA sequences of this sample code for an identical CDR3. This rearrangement joins TRBV5-1 to TRBJ1-1; TRBD1 is a possible D gene (6 bases). Between the trimmed V and J ends, which lost 4 bases and 1 base, there was a span of 8 bases. Germline CDR1 and CDR2: SGHRS and YFSETQ. This CDR3 has 13 amino acids. CDR3 sequence: CASSLDRNTEAFF. Here the CDR3 DNA reads TGCGCCAGCAGCCTGGACAGGAACACTGAAGCTTTCTTT.

The chain is built from TRBV27 and TRBJ2-1; the D gene is possibly TRBD2 (6 bases). V lost 6 bases and J 3 bases, leaving 9 bases between the germline ends. The CDR3 spans 13 residues. Germline assignment: CDR1 MNHEY and CDR2 SMNVEV (reference sequence). The CDR3 loop is CASRLARYNEQFF. DNA for the CDR3: TGTGCCAGCAGACTAGCACGCTACAATGAGCAGTTCTTC.

The chain has TRBV5-6 and TRBJ1-2, with D tentatively TRBD1 (5 bases). Trimming cost V 3 bases and J 4 bases, with 13 bases left between them. This CDR3 has 14 residues. Germline V gene lookup returns CDR1 SGHDT and CDR2 YYEEEE. The CDR3 reads CASSSDRESYGYTF. The CDR3 nucleotides are TGTGCCAGCAGCTCCGACAGAGAGTCCTATGGCTACACCTTC.

The chain carries TRBV10-3 and TRBJ1-2; D not resolved. Germline V CDR1 and CDR2: ENHRY, SYGVKD. The V end was cut by 4 bases, the J end by 8 bases, with 14 bases between. The CDR3 contains 13 residues. The CDR3 protein is CAISVSGKEGYTF. The CDR3 nucleotides are TGTGCCATCAGTGTATCGGGGAAGGAAGGCTACACCTTC.

The rearrangement joins TRBV5-5 to TRBJ1-1; no clear D gene. V was pared by 2 bases and J by 5 bases, with 7 bases between. CDR1 is SGHKS and CDR2 is YYEKEE in the germline V gene (reference sequence). This CDR3 is built from 12 residues. The CDR3 spells CASSFLETEAFF. The CDR3 region has the DNA TGTGCCAGCAGCTTTCTGGAGACTGAAGCTTTCTTT.

In nucleotides, the CDR3 is TGTGCCAGCAGTGGGACAGGGGGCGGACTAGCGGGAGTAGGCGAGCAGTACTTC. This encodes CASSGTGGGLAGVGEQYF. The rearrangement uses TRBV6-1 and TRBJ2-7; 13 bases fit TRBD2. Trimming took 4 bases from V and 6 from J; bases not matched to a gene: 15. CDR3 length: 18 residues. Germline V gives CDR1 MNHNS, CDR2 SASEGT.

V is TRBV7-8 and J is TRBJ2-1; no clear D. The V end was cut by 5 bases, the J end by 7 bases, with 9 bases between. CDR1 SGHVS and CDR2 FQNEAQ come from the germline V gene. This CDR3 is built from 12 residues. CDR3 sequence: CASSPHRNEQFF. CDR3 nucleotide sequence: TGTGCCAGCAGCCCCCATCGGAATGAGCAGTTCTTC.

This clone was seen more than once but under ten times. The chain recombines TRBV15 with TRBJ1-5, with D possibly matching TRBD1 (5 bases). Germline V CDR1 and CDR2: LNHNV, YYDKDF (reference sequence). Trimming took off 8 bases at V and 2 bases at J, with 10 bases between the two ends. The CDR3 has 13 residues. The CDR3 nucleotides read TGTGCCACCGGAGGGGTCGGCAATCAGCCCCAGCATTTT. Translating it yields CATGGVGNQPQHF.